These T cell receptor beta chains were read from a single sample in a study of T cell changes during pregnancy in multiple sclerosis. The assay was immunoSEQ multiplex PCR, and TCRdb's table has in-frame clones only and misses some. This sample has around 50,000 clones, with around 93% found just once. The material sequenced was CD8+ T cells from peripheral blood mononuclear cells, taken in the first trimester of pregnancy. These receptors all come from a female donor with multiple sclerosis, enrolled in a pregnancy study. The CDR3 runs from the conserved cysteine through the conserved F or W. The order of the fields is D gene, J gene, clone size, V gene, CDR3 DNA, CDR3 protein. The D gene is left open where the match is weak. Size values are once, few and many counts, or a class for expanded clones, and some rows have none.

. TRBJ1-2 . TRBV7-9 TGTGCCAGCAGCACCAGGGTTTCTAACTATGGCTACACCTTC CASSTRVSNYGYTF
TRBD2 TRBJ2-1 . TRBV5-1 TGCGCCAGCAGCTTGGGTGTTGCGTATGGGACTAGCGGGGTCTACAATGAGCAGTTCTTC CASSLGVAYGTSGVYNEQFF
. TRBJ1-4 . TRBV15 TGTGCCACCAGCAGGGGCGGGTTCGATGAAAAACTGTTTTTT CATSRGGFDEKLFF
. TRBJ2-1 . TRBV11-2 TGTGCCAGCAGCTTAGTGTTTTGGCTAGCTAGCTGGCAACACAATGAGCAGTTCTTC CASSLVFWLASWQHNEQFF
. TRBJ2-7 . TRBV7-6 TGTGCCAGCAGTCTAGGGGGAGGGGGGCTGGACGAGCAGTACTTC CASSLGGGGLDEQYF
. TRBJ1-1 . TRBV29-1 TGCAGCGTTTTGGGGGGAGGAACTGAAGCTTTCTTT CSVLGGGTEAFF
. TRBJ2-7 . TRBV2 TGTGCCAGCAGTGGACAGGCTGACGAGCAGTACTTC CASSGQADEQYF
. TRBJ1-2 . TRBV5-4 TGTGCCAGCAGCGCCAAGGGTTTGGAGGGCTATGGCTACACCTTC CASSAKGLEGYGYTF
TRBD2 TRBJ2-7 . TRBV27 TGTGCCAGCAGTACTAGCGGGGCGGCCTCCTACGAGCAGTACTTC CASSTSGAASYEQYF
TRBD2 TRBJ2-7 . TRBV7-2 TGTGCCAGCACCCCTCGCGTGGGGGGGAGGGTTTACGAGCAGTACTTC CASTPRVGGRVYEQYF
TRBD1 TRBJ2-1 . TRBV18 TGTGCCAGCTCACCTACGGACAGGGGGCTACTGGATGAGCAGTTCTTC CASSPTDRGLLDEQFF
. TRBJ2-3 . TRBV4-2 TGTGCCAGCAGCCAAGTGGGGGGTGCGATCAGCGGAATCACAGATACGCAGTATTTT CASSQVGGAISGITDTQYF
TRBD1 TRBJ1-3 once TRBV2 TGTGCCAGCAGGGGCCCGACAGGGGTTGGAAACACCATATATTTT CASRGPTGVGNTIYF
TRBD1 TRBJ1-2 once TRBV2 TGTGCCAGCCGTCAAGGACAGGGACCTAACTATGGCTACACCTTC CASRQGQGPNYGYTF
. TRBJ2-7 . TRBV13 TGTGCCAGCAGCCCAGGACTACAATCCTACGAGCAGTACTTC CASSPGLQSYEQYF
. TRBJ2-2 . TRBV15 TGTGCCACCAGCGTAACCAGGGGGAACACCGGGGAGCTGTTTTTT CATSVTRGNTGELFF
TRBD2 TRBJ2-1 . TRBV4-3 TGCGCCAGCAGCCAAGATCTTGCTAGCGGCCTGTACAATGAGCAGTTCTTC CASSQDLASGLYNEQFF
TRBD1 TRBJ2-7 . TRBV5-1 TGCGCCAGCGTGGGACAGGGGGACGAGCAGTACTTC CASVGQGDEQYF
. TRBJ2-7 . TRBV5-1 TGCGCCAGCAGCTTGGCCCCCCCAGACGAGCAGTACTTC CASSLAPPDEQYF
. TRBJ2-7 . TRBV29-1 TGCAGCGTCGGGCCCACAGGCTACGAGCAGTACTTC CSVGPTGYEQYF
. TRBJ2-3 . TRBV5-1 TGCGCCAGCAGCTTCGGGTTTGGTAGCACAGATACGCAGTATTTT CASSFGFGSTDTQYF
TRBD2 TRBJ2-1 . TRBV30 TGTGCCTGGAGTGGTCCCGGGACTAGCGGAGAGAGGGGTTACAATGAGCAGTTCTTC CAWSGPGTSGERGYNEQFF
. TRBJ2-6 . TRBV2 TGTGCCAGCAGGAACGGCGAGGGGGCTGGGGCCAACGTCCTGACTTTC CASRNGEGAGANVLTF
TRBD1 TRBJ1-2 . TRBV7-9 TGTGCCAGCAGGGGGATCAGGGGGGAAAACTATGGCTACACCTTC CASRGIRGENYGYTF
. TRBJ2-5 . TRBV28 TGTGCCAGCAGTCCTGGACATCAGGAAGAGACCCAGTACTTC CASSPGHQEETQYF
. TRBJ2-3 . TRBV27 TGTGCCAGCAGTTTCGAGGGCCCAGATACGCAGTATTTT CASSFEGPDTQYF
TRBD1 TRBJ1-5 . TRBV28 TGTGCCAGCAGTTTCGGGACAGGGGGAACATTGGGCAATCAGCCCCAGCATTTT CASSFGTGGTLGNQPQHF
. TRBJ2-1 once TRBV7-9 TGTGCCAGCAGCCTGGGACAAGGGGCCGACAATGAGCAGTTCTTC CASSLGQGADNEQFF
TRBD1 TRBJ1-4 . TRBV19 TGTGCCAGTAGTACCTGGGACAGGGAAGAAAAACTGTTTTTT CASSTWDREEKLFF
. TRBJ2-2 . TRBV27 TGTGCCAGCAGTTCCGCGAACACCGGGGAGCTGTTTTTT CASSSANTGELFF
TRBD1 TRBJ2-2 . TRBV5-1 TGCGCCAGCAGCTTGGCCGGGACAGGGGGCGGAACCGGGGAGCTGTTTTTT CASSLAGTGGGTGELFF
. TRBJ1-2 . TRBV30 TGTGCCTGGAGTGTAACAGCTAACTATGGCTACACCTTC CAWSVTANYGYTF
. TRBJ1-6 . TRBV5-6 TGTGCCAGCAGCTTGTACAGCTCCTATAATTCACCCCTCCACTTT CASSLYSSYNSPLHF
TRBD1 TRBJ2-7 . TRBV28 TGTGCCAGCAGCCACGCGCCGGGACAGGGTAACTACGAGCAGTACTTC CASSHAPGQGNYEQYF
. TRBJ1-1 . TRBV28 TGTGCCAGCAGTTTGTCCATTTCTACAGGGAACACTGAAGCTTTCTTT CASSLSISTGNTEAFF
. TRBJ2-1 . TRBV4-3 TGCGCCAGCAGCCAAGGAAAGACAGTGAGCTCCTACAATGAGCAGTTCTTC CASSQGKTVSSYNEQFF
TRBD2 TRBJ2-1 . TRBV11-2 TGTGCCAGCACGGGGGGAGGGCGATCCTTAATGGAGCAGTTCTTC CASTGGGRSLMEQFF
. TRBJ2-7 . TRBV21-1 TGTGCCAGCAGCCACGGGTCAGCGCCGACCTACGAGCAGTACTTC CASSHGSAPTYEQYF
. TRBJ1-4 . TRBV29-1 TGCAGCGTTGAAGCCCCTGATCCCGAGACTAATGAAAAACTGTTTTTT CSVEAPDPETNEKLFF
TRBD1 TRBJ2-7 once TRBV2 TGTGCCAGCAGAGGAGACAGGGGCCCCACCTACGAGCAGTACTTC CASRGDRGPTYEQYF
TRBD1 TRBJ1-1 . TRBV6-5 TGTGCCAGCACCAATCAGGGGGCGCGGACTGAAGCTTTCTTT CASTNQGARTEAFF
TRBD1 TRBJ1-2 . TRBV9 TGTGCCAGCAGCGAAACTGCGGGACAGAGAACTTATGGCTACACCTTC CASSETAGQRTYGYTF
TRBD2 TRBJ2-3 . TRBV10-2 TGCGCCAGCAGTAACCGACTAGCGGTCGACCCTTGGGGGCAGTATTTT CASSNRLAVDPWGQYF
. TRBJ2-3 . TRBV6-5 TGTGCCAGCAGTTATTTAGGGGATTGGGATACGCAGTATTTT CASSYLGDWDTQYF
TRBD1 TRBJ1-5 . TRBV27 TGTGCCAGCAGCCCGGGACAGGGGCAGCCCCAGCATTTT CASSPGQGQPQHF